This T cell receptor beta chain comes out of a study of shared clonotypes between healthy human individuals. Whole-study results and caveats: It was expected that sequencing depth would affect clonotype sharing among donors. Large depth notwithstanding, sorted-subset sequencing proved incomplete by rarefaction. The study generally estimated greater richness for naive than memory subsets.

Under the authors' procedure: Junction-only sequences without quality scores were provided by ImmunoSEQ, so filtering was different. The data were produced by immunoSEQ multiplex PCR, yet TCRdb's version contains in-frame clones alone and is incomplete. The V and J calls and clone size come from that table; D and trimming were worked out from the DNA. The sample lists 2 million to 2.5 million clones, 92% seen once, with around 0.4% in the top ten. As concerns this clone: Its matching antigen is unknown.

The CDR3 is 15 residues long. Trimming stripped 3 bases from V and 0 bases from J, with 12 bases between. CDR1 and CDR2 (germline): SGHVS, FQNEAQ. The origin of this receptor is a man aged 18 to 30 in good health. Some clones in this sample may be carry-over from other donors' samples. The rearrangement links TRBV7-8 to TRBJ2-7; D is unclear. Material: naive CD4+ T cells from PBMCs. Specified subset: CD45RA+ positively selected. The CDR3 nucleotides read TGTGCCAGCAGCTTGGCCGACGGAAGCTCCTACGAGCAGTACTTC. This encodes CASSLADGSSYEQYF.